The 7 T cell receptor beta chains given below trace back to one sample, sequenced in a study of Graves' ophthalmopathy and Graves' hyperthyroidism. The sequenced template was RNA, covering the TCR beta CDR3 region. The library came from an HTBI-primed first-round RT-PCR and a second-round multiplex PCR. TCRdb ran MiXCR on the multiplex PCR reads and lists one entry per CDR3 protein. Seen here are approximately 640,000 distinct CDR3 sequences, just over 40% observed once, and the top ten hold about 3.3%. Sample: peripheral blood. The receptor source for this set is an adult man with Graves' ophthalmopathy.

Note on this clonotype: This likely comes from a read error, as the CDR3 has no conserved phenylalanine or tryptophan at its end. This chain connects TRBV5-4 to TRBJ2-6, with unresolved D. The CDR3 contains 16 residues. Germline CDR1 SGHNT, CDR2 YYREEE (reference sequence). Here the CDR3 DNA reads TGCGCCAGCAGCCGCCCTCCCGTGTCTGGGGCCAACGTCCTGACTTGC. It translates to CASSRPPVSGANVLTC.

The V gene is TRBV12-3 or TRBV12-4, the J gene TRBJ2-2; 10 positions match TRBD2. With 8 bases clipped from V and 6 bases from J, the junction kept 6 bases outside the gene matches. The CDR3 is 14 amino acids. DNA for the CDR3: TGTGCCAGCCATGGGGGACTAGCGTCCGGGGAGCTGTTTTTT. This translates into CASHGGLASGELFF.

The chain has TRBV7-9 and TRBJ2-3; 11 nucleotides line up with TRBD2. Germline V gene data show CDR1 as SEHNR and CDR2 as FQNEAQ (reference sequence). V shed 3 bases and J 2 bases; nucleotides not matched to a gene: 7. The CDR3 consists of 17 residues. DNA of the CDR3: TGTGCCAGCAGCTTCCCCCGACTAGCGGGAAACACAGATACGCAGTATTTT. Translated: CASSFPRLAGNTDTQYF.

This clonotype was recorded at least ten times. The germline gene is not matched at one end of the junction; a read error may be the cause. The chain recombines TRBV5-1 with TRBJ1-2, with 8 bases matching TRBD1. The CDR3 is made up of 14 amino acids. Germline V gene lookup returns CDR1 SGHRS and CDR2 YFSETQ. The CDR3 DNA follows: TGTGCCAGCAGCTTAGGACAGGGTACCTATGGCTACACCTTC. It specifies CASSLGQGTYGYTF.

The CDR3 DNA follows: TGTGCCAGCAGTTACTCGGCAGCCAACTCTGGAAACACCATATATTTT. This translates into CASSYSAANSGNTIYF. The rearrangement uses TRBV6-5 and TRBJ1-3; no reliable D call. The germline V and J ends were trimmed by 0 bases and 0 bases, with 9 bases remaining between them. CDR1 is MNHEY, CDR2 SVGAGI, per germline. This CDR3 contains 16 residues.

The gene calls are TRBV27 and TRBJ2-7; D call uncertain. The CDR3 runs to 12 residues. With 0 bases removed from V and 8 bases from J, the gap between germline ends came to 8 bases. Germline lookup yields CDR1 MNHEY and CDR2 SMNVEV (reference sequence). Written as DNA, the CDR3 is TGTGCCAGCAGTTTATCAGGGCTACAGCAGTACTTC. This encodes CASSLSGLQQYF.

Concerning this clonotype itself: Just one base apart from a much larger clone, this may be a read error. CDR3 in DNA: TGTGCCGGCAGTGACCGGGGACTAGAGACCCAGTACTTC. Amino acids: CAGSDRGLETQYF. The V and J genes are TRBV2 and TRBJ2-5; possibly TRBD2 for D (6 bases). The CDR3 sequence is 13 residues long. Germline V lookup: CDR1 SNHLY, CDR2 FYNNEI.